This TCR beta chain was documented in a study of T cell repertoires in cytomegalovirus infection. The CDR3 runs to 18 residues. The V end was cut by 0 bases, the J end by 5 bases, with 21 bases between. Germline CDR1 SGHAT, CDR2 FQNNGV. MiXCR, run by TCRdb on the reads, gives a single entry per CDR3 protein. The table has 600,000 to 700,000 distinct CDR3 sequences, around 32% seen once. This clonotype was detected a few times. Its cognate antigen is unknown. The source of this sequence is a human donor in good health (CMV status not recorded). Some clones in this sample may be carry-over from other donors' samples. The sequenced sample was cultured PBMCs, obtained from culture after CMV antigen stimulation. This sequence joins TRBV11-2 and TRBJ2-3; D may be TRBD2 (6 bases). CDR3 protein: CASSLEGGGAARRDTQYF. Here the CDR3 DNA reads TGTGCCAGCAGCTTAGAGGGTGGCGGGGCGGCAAGGAGAGATACGCAGTATTTT.